The clone carrying this T cell receptor beta chain was seen a single time. Its antigen is not known. The data are from a study of cytomegalovirus exposure and HLA in healthy donors. In the PCR, 60 Vbeta and 13 Jbeta primers were used. The method was immunoSEQ multiplex PCR; TCRdb's version includes in-frame clones alone and lacks a portion of them. The sample carries 60,000 to 85,000 clones, about four fifths recorded once. This CDR3 has 13 residues. Trimming left V 4 bases short and J 6 bases short, with 10 bases between. CDR1 is SGHRS, CDR2 YFSETQ, per germline. General study results and limits: Other equally common chains were less clonally expanded than HLA-associated TCR beta chains, a later analysis showed. Cytomegalovirus association was listed for 164 TCR beta chains.

The source of this sequence is a man aged 40-49 years in good health and CMV-seronegative. This chain links TRBV5-1 with TRBJ2-2; D perhaps matches TRBD1 (5 bases). The sample consisted of PBMCs. The DNA of the CDR3 is TGCGCCAGCAGCATACAGGAGTCCGGGGAGCTGTTTTTT. It is translated as CASSIQESGELFF.